A selection of T cell receptor beta chains follows, all from one sample in a study of sequential checkpoint blockade in melanoma. Profiling relied on immunoSEQ multiplex PCR, and the TCRdb table lists in-frame clones only, not all of them. The data hold around 18,000 clones, with around 70% observed a single time. The sample was CD8+ T cells sorted from blood (inferred from file names), taken from a patient given nivolumab and ipilimumab in sequence. The receptors were sampled from a human donor with melanoma. CDR3s include the opening cysteine and the closing phenylalanine or tryptophan. A D gene is named only where the DNA matches it firmly. A row's size may be missing; if present it is once, few, many or a size class.

clone_size: -; j_call: TRBJ1-2; v_call: TRBV7-9; d_call: -; cdr3_nt: TGTGCCAGCACCCGCGGGGGCGGCTATGGCTACACCTTC; cdr3_aa: CASTRGGGYGYTF
clone_size: -; j_call: TRBJ2-1; v_call: TRBV6-4; d_call: -; cdr3_nt: TGTGCCAGCAGCGCGGACACATACAATGAGCAGTTCTTC; cdr3_aa: CASSADTYNEQFF
clone_size: -; j_call: TRBJ2-7; v_call: TRBV27; d_call: -; cdr3_nt: TGTGCCAGCAGTTTAGTCGAGGATCTGAACGAGCAGTACTTC; cdr3_aa: CASSLVEDLNEQYF
clone_size: -; j_call: TRBJ1-1; v_call: TRBV9; d_call: -; cdr3_nt: TGTGCCAGCAGCGTAGCGGCGGGGAGTGAAGCTTTCTTT; cdr3_aa: CASSVAAGSEAFF
clone_size: -; j_call: TRBJ2-1; v_call: TRBV6-6; d_call: -; cdr3_nt: TGTGCCAGCGGGGGGGCCTGGAATGAGCAGTTCTTC; cdr3_aa: CASGGAWNEQFF
clone_size: once; j_call: TRBJ2-5; v_call: TRBV27; d_call: -; cdr3_nt: TGTGCCAGCAGCCCCGGACGGGACAAGGTGACCCAGTACTTC; cdr3_aa: CASSPGRDKVTQYF
clone_size: -; j_call: TRBJ2-5; v_call: TRBV5-1; d_call: TRBD2; cdr3_nt: TGCGCCAGCAGAACCCGGGTAGCGGGGGACCAAGAGACCCAGTACTTC; cdr3_aa: CASRTRVAGDQETQYF
clone_size: few; j_call: TRBJ2-1; v_call: TRBV7-2; d_call: -; cdr3_nt: TGTGCCAGCAGCTCGGGGGTGGCCCTACTCGGGAATGAGCAGTTCTTC; cdr3_aa: CASSSGVALLGNEQFF
clone_size: -; j_call: TRBJ2-7; v_call: TRBV2; d_call: -; cdr3_nt: TGTGCCAGCAAGTGGGTCGACAACCGGGAGCAGTACTTC; cdr3_aa: CASKWVDNREQYF
clone_size: few; j_call: TRBJ2-2; v_call: TRBV27; d_call: TRBD2; cdr3_nt: TGTGCCAGCACCCTGGGAGGGCCTAACACCGGGGAGCTGTTTTTT; cdr3_aa: CASTLGGPNTGELFF
clone_size: once; j_call: TRBJ2-7; v_call: TRBV4-1; d_call: TRBD1; cdr3_nt: TGCGCCAGCAGCCAGCTGGGGGACAGTTACGAGCAGTACTTC; cdr3_aa: CASSQLGDSYEQYF
clone_size: -; j_call: TRBJ2-7; v_call: TRBV6-6; d_call: -; cdr3_nt: TGTGCCAGCAGTACCCCCCCCTCACCAGGAATCTACGAGCAGTACTTC; cdr3_aa: CASSTPPSPGIYEQYF
clone_size: -; j_call: TRBJ1-1; v_call: TRBV4-3; d_call: -; cdr3_nt: TGCGCCAGCAGCCATGCCAGGGGATCCTTTGAAGCTTTCTTT; cdr3_aa: CASSHARGSFEAFF
clone_size: few; j_call: TRBJ2-5; v_call: TRBV6-1; d_call: TRBD1; cdr3_nt: TGTGCCAGCAGTGAAGGTCCGGACAGGGGGTCGGAGACCCAGTACTTC; cdr3_aa: CASSEGPDRGSETQYF
clone_size: -; j_call: TRBJ2-7; v_call: TRBV9; d_call: TRBD1; cdr3_nt: TGTGCCAGCAGCGTGGGACAGGGGGTGGACGAGCAGTACTTC; cdr3_aa: CASSVGQGVDEQYF
clone_size: -; j_call: TRBJ1-2; v_call: TRBV19; d_call: -; cdr3_nt: TGTGCCAGTAGTATTTCAGGGGAAAGAGCTAACTATGGCTACACCTTC; cdr3_aa: CASSISGERANYGYTF
clone_size: few; j_call: TRBJ1-1; v_call: TRBV5-3; d_call: -; cdr3_nt: TGTGCCAGCAGCCATAGCGGGGGGCGGGATGAAGCTTTCTTT; cdr3_aa: CASSHSGGRDEAFF
clone_size: -; j_call: TRBJ2-3; v_call: TRBV4-3; d_call: TRBD1; cdr3_nt: TGCGCCAGCAGCCACAGGACAGGGGGCATCACAGATACGCAGTATTTT; cdr3_aa: CASSHRTGGITDTQYF
clone_size: -; j_call: TRBJ2-5; v_call: TRBV15; d_call: -; cdr3_nt: TGTGCCACCAGCAGAGGGTTCGGCGGGGAGACCCAGTACTTC; cdr3_aa: CATSRGFGGETQYF
clone_size: -; j_call: TRBJ1-2; v_call: TRBV5-4; d_call: TRBD1; cdr3_nt: TGTGCCAGCAGTCCCAGGACAGGGAATCCCTATGGCTACACCTTC; cdr3_aa: CASSPRTGNPYGYTF
clone_size: -; j_call: TRBJ2-7; v_call: TRBV28; d_call: TRBD1; cdr3_nt: TGTGCCAGCAGTGACCAACAGGGGCTAACCTACGAGCAGTACTTC; cdr3_aa: CASSDQQGLTYEQYF
clone_size: once; j_call: TRBJ2-5; v_call: TRBV9; d_call: TRBD2; cdr3_nt: TGTGCCAGCAGCATAAGACTAGCGGGAGAGACCCAGTACTTC; cdr3_aa: CASSIRLAGETQYF
clone_size: -; j_call: TRBJ1-4; v_call: TRBV6-5; d_call: -; cdr3_nt: TGTGCCAGCAGTGTTTTGTTCGAGGGTGAAAAACTGTTTTTT; cdr3_aa: CASSVLFEGEKLFF
clone_size: -; j_call: TRBJ2-7; v_call: TRBV7-9; d_call: TRBD1; cdr3_nt: TGTGCCAGCAGCCCACCGGGACAGGGAAGCTACGAGCAGTACTTC; cdr3_aa: CASSPPGQGSYEQYF
clone_size: once; j_call: TRBJ2-1; v_call: TRBV1; d_call: -; cdr3_nt: TGCACCAGCAGCCAAGGTGGGGGGGAGAGGAATGAGCAGTTCTTC; cdr3_aa: CTSSQGGGERNEQFF
clone_size: -; j_call: TRBJ2-2; v_call: TRBV6-4; d_call: TRBD1; cdr3_nt: TGTGCCAGCAGTGAAGGGGGACAGCGTTCAACCGGGGAGCTGTTTTTT; cdr3_aa: CASSEGGQRSTGELFF
clone_size: -; j_call: TRBJ2-7; v_call: TRBV30; d_call: -; cdr3_nt: TGTGCCTGGAGTGTTATGTCGTACGAGCAGTACTTC; cdr3_aa: CAWSVMSYEQYF
clone_size: -; j_call: TRBJ2-1; v_call: TRBV28; d_call: TRBD1; cdr3_nt: TGTGCCAGCACCTTAGGGGGGACAGGGGGTAATGAGCAGTTCTTC; cdr3_aa: CASTLGGTGGNEQFF
clone_size: -; j_call: TRBJ1-5; v_call: TRBV28; d_call: -; cdr3_nt: TGTGCCAGCAGTTCTCAGGCTAGCAATCAGCCCCAGCATTTT; cdr3_aa: CASSSQASNQPQHF